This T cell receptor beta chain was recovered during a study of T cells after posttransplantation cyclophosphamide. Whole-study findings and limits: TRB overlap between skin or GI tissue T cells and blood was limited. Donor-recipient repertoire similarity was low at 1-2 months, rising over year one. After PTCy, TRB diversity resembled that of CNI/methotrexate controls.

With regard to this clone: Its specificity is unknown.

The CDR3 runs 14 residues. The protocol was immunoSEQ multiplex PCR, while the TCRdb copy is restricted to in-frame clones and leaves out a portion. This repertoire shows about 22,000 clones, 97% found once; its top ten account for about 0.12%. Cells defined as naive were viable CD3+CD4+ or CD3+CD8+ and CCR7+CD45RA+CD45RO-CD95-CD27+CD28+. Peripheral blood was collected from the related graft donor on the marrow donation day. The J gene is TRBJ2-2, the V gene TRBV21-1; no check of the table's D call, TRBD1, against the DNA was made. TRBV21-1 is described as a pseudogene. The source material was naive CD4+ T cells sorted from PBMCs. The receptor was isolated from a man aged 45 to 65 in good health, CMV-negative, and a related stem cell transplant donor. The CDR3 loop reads CASSGQGLHGELFF. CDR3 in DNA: TGTGCCAGCTCCGGACAGGGCTTACACGGGGAGCTGTTTTTT.